One T cell receptor (beta chain) is described in this entry. CDR1 and CDR2 from the germline V gene are SGDLS and YYNGEE. J lost 0 bases, V lost 3 bases, and 9 bases had no gene match. CDR3 length: 18 residues. The source of the sample is a study of blood T cell repertoires in COVID-19. Study details: T cells, B-cell-depleted T cells, or PBMCs provided the cDNA or gDNA that served as material.

As originally analysed: Nucleated cell counts were estimated from reference gene primer amplification. Libraries were prepared by immunoSEQ multiplex PCR; TCRdb keeps only in-frame clonotypes and omits some of them. That table furnishes V, J and clone size, whereas the DNA furnished D and trimming. Found here are about 300,000 clones, about nine tenths of them singletons; the top ten hold 6.9%. This clonotype originated in a woman aged 25 to 39 who had recovered from COVID-19. The material sequenced was peripheral blood. The V and J genes are TRBV9 and TRBJ1-1; 12 bases match TRBD1. The CDR3 sequence: CASSDNPGQGALNTEAFF. In DNA form, the CDR3 reads TGTGCCAGCAGCGACAATCCGGGACAGGGGGCCCTGAACACTGAAGCTTTCTTT.